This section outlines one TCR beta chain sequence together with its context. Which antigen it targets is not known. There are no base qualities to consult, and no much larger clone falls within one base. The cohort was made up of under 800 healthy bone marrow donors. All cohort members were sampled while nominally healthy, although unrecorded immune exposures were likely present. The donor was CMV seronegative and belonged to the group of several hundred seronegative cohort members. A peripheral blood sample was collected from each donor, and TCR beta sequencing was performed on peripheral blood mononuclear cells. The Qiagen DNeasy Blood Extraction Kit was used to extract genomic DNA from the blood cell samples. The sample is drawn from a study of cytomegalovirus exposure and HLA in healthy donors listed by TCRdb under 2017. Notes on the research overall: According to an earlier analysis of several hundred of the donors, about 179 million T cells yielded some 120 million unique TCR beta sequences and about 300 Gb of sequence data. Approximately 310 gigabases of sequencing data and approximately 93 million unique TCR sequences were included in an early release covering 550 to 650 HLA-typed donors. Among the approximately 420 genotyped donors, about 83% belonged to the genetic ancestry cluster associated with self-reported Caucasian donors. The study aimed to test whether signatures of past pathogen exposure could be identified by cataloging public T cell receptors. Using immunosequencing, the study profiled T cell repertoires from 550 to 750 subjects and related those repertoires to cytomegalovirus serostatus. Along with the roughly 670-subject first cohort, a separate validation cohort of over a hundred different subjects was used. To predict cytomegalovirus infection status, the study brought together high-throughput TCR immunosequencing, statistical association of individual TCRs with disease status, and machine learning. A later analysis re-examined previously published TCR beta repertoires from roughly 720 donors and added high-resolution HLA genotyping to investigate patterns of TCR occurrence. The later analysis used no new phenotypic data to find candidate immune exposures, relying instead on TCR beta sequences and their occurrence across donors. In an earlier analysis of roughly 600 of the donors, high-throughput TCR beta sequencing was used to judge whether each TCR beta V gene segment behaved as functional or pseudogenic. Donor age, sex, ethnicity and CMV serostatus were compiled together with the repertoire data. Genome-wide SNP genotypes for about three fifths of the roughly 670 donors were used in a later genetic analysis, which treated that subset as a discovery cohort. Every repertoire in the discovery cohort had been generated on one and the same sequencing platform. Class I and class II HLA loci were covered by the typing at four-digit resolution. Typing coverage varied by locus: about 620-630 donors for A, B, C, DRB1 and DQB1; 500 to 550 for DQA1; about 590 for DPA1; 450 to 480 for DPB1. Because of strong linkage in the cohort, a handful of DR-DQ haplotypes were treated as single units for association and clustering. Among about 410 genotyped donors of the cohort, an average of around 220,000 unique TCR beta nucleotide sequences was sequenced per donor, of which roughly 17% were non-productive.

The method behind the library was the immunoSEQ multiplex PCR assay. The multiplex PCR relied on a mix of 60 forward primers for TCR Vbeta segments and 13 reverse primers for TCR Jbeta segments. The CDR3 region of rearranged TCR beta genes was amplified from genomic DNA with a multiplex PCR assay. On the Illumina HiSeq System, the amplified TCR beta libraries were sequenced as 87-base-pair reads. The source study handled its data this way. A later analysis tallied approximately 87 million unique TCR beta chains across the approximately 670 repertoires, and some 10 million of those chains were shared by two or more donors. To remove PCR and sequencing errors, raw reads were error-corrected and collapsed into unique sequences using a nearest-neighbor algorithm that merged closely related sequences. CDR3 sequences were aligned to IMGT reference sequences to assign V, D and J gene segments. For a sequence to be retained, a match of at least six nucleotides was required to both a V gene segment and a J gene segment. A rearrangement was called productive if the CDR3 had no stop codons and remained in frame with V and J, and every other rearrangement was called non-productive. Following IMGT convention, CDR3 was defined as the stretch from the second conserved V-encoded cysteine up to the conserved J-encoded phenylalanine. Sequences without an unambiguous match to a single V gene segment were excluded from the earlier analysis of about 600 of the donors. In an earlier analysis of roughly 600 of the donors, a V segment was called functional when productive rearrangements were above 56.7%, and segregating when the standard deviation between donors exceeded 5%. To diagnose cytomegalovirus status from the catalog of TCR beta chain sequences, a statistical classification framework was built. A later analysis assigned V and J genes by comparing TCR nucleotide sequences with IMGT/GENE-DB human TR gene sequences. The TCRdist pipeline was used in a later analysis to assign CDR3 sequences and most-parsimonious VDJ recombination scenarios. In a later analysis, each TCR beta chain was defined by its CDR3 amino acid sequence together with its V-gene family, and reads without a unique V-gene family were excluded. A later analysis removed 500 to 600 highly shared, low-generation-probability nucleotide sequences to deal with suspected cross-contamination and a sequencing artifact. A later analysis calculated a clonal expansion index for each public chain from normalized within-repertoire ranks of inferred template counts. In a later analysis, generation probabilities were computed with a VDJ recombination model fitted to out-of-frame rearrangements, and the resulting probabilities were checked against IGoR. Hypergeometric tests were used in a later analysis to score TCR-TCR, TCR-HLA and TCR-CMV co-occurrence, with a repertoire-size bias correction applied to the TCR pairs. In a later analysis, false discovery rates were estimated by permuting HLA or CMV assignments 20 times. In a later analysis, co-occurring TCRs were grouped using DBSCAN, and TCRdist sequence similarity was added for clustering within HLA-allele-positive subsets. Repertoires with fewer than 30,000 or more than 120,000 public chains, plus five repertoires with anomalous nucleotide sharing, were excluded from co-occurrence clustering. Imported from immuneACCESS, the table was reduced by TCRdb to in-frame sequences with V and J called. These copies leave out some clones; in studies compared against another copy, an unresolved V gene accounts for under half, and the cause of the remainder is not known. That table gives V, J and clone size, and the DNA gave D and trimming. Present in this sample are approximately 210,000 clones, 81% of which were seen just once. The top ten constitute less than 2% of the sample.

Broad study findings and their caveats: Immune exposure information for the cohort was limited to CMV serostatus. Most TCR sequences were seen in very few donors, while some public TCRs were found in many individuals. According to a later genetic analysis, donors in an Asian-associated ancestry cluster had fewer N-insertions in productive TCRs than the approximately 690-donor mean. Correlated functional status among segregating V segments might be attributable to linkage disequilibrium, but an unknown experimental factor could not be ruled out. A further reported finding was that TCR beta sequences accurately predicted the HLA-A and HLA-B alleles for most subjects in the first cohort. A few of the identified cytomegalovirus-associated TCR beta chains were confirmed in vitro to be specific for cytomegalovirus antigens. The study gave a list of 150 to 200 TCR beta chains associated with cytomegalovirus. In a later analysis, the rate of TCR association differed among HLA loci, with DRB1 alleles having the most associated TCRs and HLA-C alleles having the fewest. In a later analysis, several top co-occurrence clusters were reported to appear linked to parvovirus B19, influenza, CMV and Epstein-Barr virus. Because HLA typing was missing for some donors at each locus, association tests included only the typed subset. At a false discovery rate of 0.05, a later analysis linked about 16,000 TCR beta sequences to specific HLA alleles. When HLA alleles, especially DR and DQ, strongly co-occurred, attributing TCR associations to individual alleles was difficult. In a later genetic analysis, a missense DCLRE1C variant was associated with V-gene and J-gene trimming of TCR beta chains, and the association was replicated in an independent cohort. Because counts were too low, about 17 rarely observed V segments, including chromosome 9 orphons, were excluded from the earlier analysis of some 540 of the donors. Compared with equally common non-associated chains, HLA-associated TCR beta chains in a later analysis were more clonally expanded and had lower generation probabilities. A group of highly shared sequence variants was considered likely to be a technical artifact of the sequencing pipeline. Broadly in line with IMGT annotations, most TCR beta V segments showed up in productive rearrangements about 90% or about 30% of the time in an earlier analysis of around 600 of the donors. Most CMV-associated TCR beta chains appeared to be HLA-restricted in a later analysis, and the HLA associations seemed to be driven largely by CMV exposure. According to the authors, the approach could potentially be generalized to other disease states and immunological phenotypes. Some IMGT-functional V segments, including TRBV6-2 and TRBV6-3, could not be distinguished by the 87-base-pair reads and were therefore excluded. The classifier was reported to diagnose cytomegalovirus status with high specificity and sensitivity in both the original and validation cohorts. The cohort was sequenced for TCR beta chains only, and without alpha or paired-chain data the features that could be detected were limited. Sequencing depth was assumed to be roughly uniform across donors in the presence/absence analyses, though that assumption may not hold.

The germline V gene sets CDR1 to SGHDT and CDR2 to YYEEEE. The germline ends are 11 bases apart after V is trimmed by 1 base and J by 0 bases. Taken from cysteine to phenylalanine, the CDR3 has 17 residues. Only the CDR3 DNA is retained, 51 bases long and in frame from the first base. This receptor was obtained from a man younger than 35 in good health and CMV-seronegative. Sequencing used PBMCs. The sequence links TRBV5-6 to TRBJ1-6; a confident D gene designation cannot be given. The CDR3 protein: CASSLNVRSSYNSPLHF. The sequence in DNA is TGTGCCAGCAGCTTGAATGTAAGGAGCTCCTATAATTCACCCCTCCACTTT.